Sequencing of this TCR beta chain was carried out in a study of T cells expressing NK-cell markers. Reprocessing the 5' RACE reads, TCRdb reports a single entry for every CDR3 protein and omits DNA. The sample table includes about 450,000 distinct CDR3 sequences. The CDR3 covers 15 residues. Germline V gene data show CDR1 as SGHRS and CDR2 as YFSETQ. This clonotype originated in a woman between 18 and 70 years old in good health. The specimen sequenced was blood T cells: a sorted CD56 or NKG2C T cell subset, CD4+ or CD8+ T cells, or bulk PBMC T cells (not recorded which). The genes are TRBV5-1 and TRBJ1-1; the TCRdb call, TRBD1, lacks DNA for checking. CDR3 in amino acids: CASRLYGGLNTEAFF.